This is a list of T cell receptor beta chains from one sample in a study of OX40 agonist ivuxolimab in advanced cancers. Profiling relied on immunoSEQ multiplex PCR, and the TCRdb table lists in-frame clones only, not all of them. The sample lists about 76,000 clones, 85% to 90% seen once, with 2.5% to 3.5% in the top ten. The sample here was CD4+ or CD8+ T cells sorted from blood, taken in a trial of the OX40 agonist ivuxolimab. The receptors were gathered from an adult with an advanced solid tumor such as melanoma, head and neck, liver or kidney cancer. CDR3s include the opening cysteine and the closing phenylalanine or tryptophan. The order of the fields is V gene, D gene, J gene, clone size, CDR3 DNA, CDR3 protein. A D gene is named only where the DNA matches it firmly. Some rows mark clone size as missing; the rest say once, few, many or name a class of expanded clone.

v_call: TRBV20-1; d_call: NA; j_call: TRBJ1-1; clone_size: NA; cdr3_nt: TGCAGTGAGAGGAAAGATTGGGGGTCTTTCTTT; cdr3_aa: CSERKDWGSFF
v_call: TRBV6-4; d_call: TRBD1; j_call: TRBJ1-5; clone_size: NA; cdr3_nt: TGTGCCAGCAGTGCTGGGACAGGGGATCAGCCCCAGCATTTT; cdr3_aa: CASSAGTGDQPQHF
v_call: TRBV5-6; d_call: NA; j_call: TRBJ2-5; clone_size: once; cdr3_nt: TGTGCCAGCAGCCTTAGACAGTGGAACTTGGAGACCCAGTACTTC; cdr3_aa: CASSLRQWNLETQYF
v_call: TRBV7-2; d_call: NA; j_call: TRBJ2-6; clone_size: NA; cdr3_nt: TGTGCCAGCAGCTTAGATCCCTTTTTCTCTGGGGCCAACGTCCTGACTTTC; cdr3_aa: CASSLDPFFSGANVLTF
v_call: TRBV6-5; d_call: TRBD1; j_call: TRBJ2-1; clone_size: NA; cdr3_nt: TGTGCCAGCAGGAGGGGGCTCAACAATGAGCAGTTCTTC; cdr3_aa: CASRRGLNNEQFF
v_call: TRBV11-3; d_call: NA; j_call: TRBJ2-5; clone_size: NA; cdr3_nt: TGTGCCAGCAGCTTAGGCTTTCGGGAGACCCAGTACTTC; cdr3_aa: CASSLGFRETQYF
v_call: TRBV19; d_call: TRBD1; j_call: TRBJ1-2; clone_size: NA; cdr3_nt: TGTGCCAGTAGGCGGGGACAGGGAGGCTATGGCTACACCTTC; cdr3_aa: CASRRGQGGYGYTF
v_call: TRBV11-2; d_call: NA; j_call: TRBJ1-2; clone_size: NA; cdr3_nt: TGTGCCAGCAGCTTAGAGGGGGCTACTAACTATGGCTACACCTTC; cdr3_aa: CASSLEGATNYGYTF
v_call: TRBV5-5; d_call: NA; j_call: TRBJ2-7; clone_size: few; cdr3_nt: TGTGCCAGCAGCTTGGATTGGAGGATATACTTC; cdr3_aa: CASSLDWRIYF
v_call: TRBV7-3; d_call: TRBD1; j_call: TRBJ2-7; clone_size: few; cdr3_nt: TGTGCCAGCAGCTTGACGGCAGGGGGTGTCTACGAGCAGTACTTC; cdr3_aa: CASSLTAGGVYEQYF
v_call: TRBV30; d_call: NA; j_call: TRBJ1-4; clone_size: NA; cdr3_nt: TGTGCCTGGAGGGGATCGGACAAAAATGAAAAACTGTTTTTT; cdr3_aa: CAWRGSDKNEKLFF
v_call: TRBV5-4; d_call: NA; j_call: TRBJ2-1; clone_size: NA; cdr3_nt: TGTGCCACCACTCAAGCCGTTTCCGCCTACAATGAGCAGTTCTTC; cdr3_aa: CATTQAVSAYNEQFF
v_call: TRBV5-1; d_call: NA; j_call: TRBJ1-1; clone_size: NA; cdr3_nt: TGCGCCAGCAGCTTGGAGGGAGCCAAAACTGAAGCTTTCTTT; cdr3_aa: CASSLEGAKTEAFF
v_call: TRBV5-5; d_call: NA; j_call: TRBJ1-4; clone_size: NA; cdr3_nt: TGTGCCAGCAGCTTGGCAGGAGGTAATGAAAAACTGTTTTTT; cdr3_aa: CASSLAGGNEKLFF
v_call: TRBV18; d_call: NA; j_call: TRBJ1-5; clone_size: NA; cdr3_nt: TGTGCCAGCTCACCACCTTCCATCGCCGTGGGCAATCAGCCCCAGCATTTT; cdr3_aa: CASSPPSIAVGNQPQHF
v_call: TRBV11-2; d_call: NA; j_call: TRBJ1-1; clone_size: NA; cdr3_nt: TGTGCCAGCAGCTTACGACAGGCGAACACTGAAGCTTTCTTT; cdr3_aa: CASSLRQANTEAFF
v_call: TRBV7-2; d_call: NA; j_call: TRBJ2-5; clone_size: NA; cdr3_nt: TGTGCCAGCAGCTCGGGACCCTTCGAGGAGACCCAGTACTTC; cdr3_aa: CASSSGPFEETQYF
v_call: TRBV6-1; d_call: TRBD1; j_call: TRBJ1-5; clone_size: few; cdr3_nt: TGTGCCAGCAGGTTGGACAGGGGAGGCAATCAGCCCCAGCATTTT; cdr3_aa: CASRLDRGGNQPQHF
v_call: TRBV7-2; d_call: NA; j_call: TRBJ2-3; clone_size: NA; cdr3_nt: TGTGCCAGCACCCCGTTATTGCGAGATACGCAGTATTTT; cdr3_aa: CASTPLLRDTQYF
v_call: TRBV5-1; d_call: NA; j_call: TRBJ1-1; clone_size: NA; cdr3_nt: TGCGCCAGCAGCGGAAATTTAAACACTGAAGCTTTCTTT; cdr3_aa: CASSGNLNTEAFF
v_call: TRBV9; d_call: NA; j_call: TRBJ2-1; clone_size: NA; cdr3_nt: TGTGCCAGCAGCGTAGGTCCCACCCAGGGTGAGCAGTTCTTC; cdr3_aa: CASSVGPTQGEQFF
v_call: TRBV6-1; d_call: NA; j_call: TRBJ2-1; clone_size: NA; cdr3_nt: TGTGCCAGCAGTGAAGCGCGCCCAGGAGACTCCTACAATGAGCAGTTCTTC; cdr3_aa: CASSEARPGDSYNEQFF
v_call: TRBV19; d_call: TRBD1; j_call: TRBJ1-5; clone_size: NA; cdr3_nt: TGTGCCAGTAGTATTGCGGGACAGAATAGCAATCAGCCCCAGCATTTT; cdr3_aa: CASSIAGQNSNQPQHF
v_call: TRBV7-9; d_call: NA; j_call: TRBJ2-7; clone_size: NA; cdr3_nt: TGTGCCAGCAGCTCGTTCCTAGGGAGTAGAGACGAGCAGTACTTC; cdr3_aa: CASSSFLGSRDEQYF
v_call: TRBV7-8; d_call: NA; j_call: TRBJ2-7; clone_size: few; cdr3_nt: TGTGCCAGTGCCCCCAGAGGTCCTAGCTCCTACGAGCAGTACTTC; cdr3_aa: CASAPRGPSSYEQYF